The 22 T cell receptor beta chains given below trace back to one sample, sequenced in a study of blood T cell repertoires in COVID-19 (dated by TCRdb to 2018 to 2021). Library prep was done by the immunoSEQ multiplex PCR assay. TCRdb limited this immuneACCESS table to in-frame rearrangements with V and J called. A share of clones is missing; checked studies link under half to unresolved V genes, and the rest is unexplained. Across this sample there are about 240,000 clones, with about nine tenths seen only once. Roughly 7.8% of the sample belongs to the ten largest clones. Sequencing was performed on peripheral blood. These receptors originate from a man aged 55 to 70 who had recovered from COVID-19.

The J gene is TRBJ2-2, the V gene TRBV28, with TRBD1 as a possible D gene (6 bases). V lost 6 bases to trimming and J lost 3 bases, with 14 bases between them. The germline gives CDR1 MDHEN, CDR2 SYDVKM. The CDR3 spans 15 residues. The CDR3 DNA reads as TGTGCCAGCAGATTCTCGGGACAAGACACCGGGGAGCTGTTTTTT. The encoded protein is CASRFSGQDTGELFF.

This clone was recorded a few times. The V gene is TRBV5-1, the J gene TRBJ1-2; tentatively, D is TRBD1 (5 bases). CDR1 is SGHRS, CDR2 YFSETQ, per germline. The CDR3 is 13 residues long. V was clipped by 4 bases and J by 1 base, with 8 bases between them. The CDR3 reads CASSLQVNYGYTF. The CDR3 bases are TGCGCCAGCAGCCTACAGGTTAACTATGGCTACACCTTC.

This chain joins TRBV18 and TRBJ2-3, with a tentative D call TRBD1 (7 bases). Germline loops: CDR1 KGHSH, CDR2 LQKENI. The CDR3 spans 16 residues. V lost 3 bases, J lost 6 bases, and 19 bases lay in between. The CDR3 region has the DNA TGTGCCAGCTCACCGCAGGGGGGCATCGGAACGGATACGCAGTATTTT. This codes for CASSPQGGIGTDTQYF.

This clone occurred a few times. The V call is TRBV2, the J call TRBJ1-2; TRBD1 matches at 7 bases. The CDR3 is made up of 14 amino acids. Trimming cost V 6 bases and J 2 bases; bases outside gene matches: 6. Germline V gene lookup returns CDR1 SNHLY and CDR2 FYNNEI. CDR3 loop: CASSGDSLNYGYTF. CDR3 DNA: TGTGCCAGCAGCGGGGACAGCCTAAACTATGGCTACACCTTC.

This chain uses TRBV24-1 with TRBJ2-5; 12 positions match TRBD2. The CDR3 consists of 16 residues. J gave up 2 bases and V 1 base, and 1 base lay outside the gene matches. Germline V gene sequence: CDR1 KGHDR, CDR2 SFDVKD. The CDR3, as DNA: TGTGCCACCAGTGATTTAGGACTAGCGGGGCAAGAGACCCAGTACTTC. It encodes CATSDLGLAGQETQYF.

This chain joins TRBV6-1 and TRBJ1-5, with D perhaps matching TRBD1 (6 bases). V gave up 4 bases and J gave up 7 bases, with 26 bases separating them. This CDR3 contains 18 residues. Germline CDR1 is MNHNS and CDR2 is SASEGT. CDR3 in DNA: TGTGCCAGCAGTGTGCGGGGGGCAGCTTTTAGATTGGGGCAGCCCCAGCATTTT. It specifies CASSVRGAAFRLGQPQHF.

This rearrangement joins TRBV3-1 (or the pseudogene TRBV3-2) to TRBJ2-1; 11 bases agree with TRBD2. J gave up 9 bases and V 3 bases, and 4 bases lay outside the gene matches. Germline V gene lookup returns CDR1 LGHDT and CDR2 YNNKEL (reference sequence). The CDR3 loop spans 14 amino acids. The CDR3 loop reads CASSHSGGAGEQFF. CDR3 in DNA: TGTGCCAGCAGCCATAGCGGGGGGGCCGGTGAGCAGTTCTTC.

The gene calls are TRBV5-4 and TRBJ2-3; 11 bases agree with TRBD1. The germline V gene has CDR1 SGHNT and CDR2 YYREEE (reference sequence). The CDR3 is made up of 16 amino acids. The J segment lost 2 bases and the V segment lost 5 bases, leaving 7 bases of the junction unmatched. DNA for the CDR3: TGTGCCAGCAGACCACGGACAGGGGGCCCCACAGATACGCAGTATTTT. Protein product: CASRPRTGGPTDTQYF.

The V gene is TRBV11-2, the J gene TRBJ2-6; the D gene is possibly TRBD2 (6 bases). The germline gives CDR1 SGHAT, CDR2 FQNNGV. Trimming left V 6 bases short and J 3 bases short, with 18 bases between. This CDR3 is built from 17 residues. The CDR3 coding sequence is TGTGCCAGCAGTTTGGCATGGGGGGTTGGTGGGGCCAACGTCCTGACTTTC. It codes for CASSLAWGVGGANVLTF.

The chain carries TRBV28 and TRBJ2-5, with TRBD2 as a possible D gene (7 bases). Germline loops: CDR1 MDHEN, CDR2 SYDVKM. The CDR3 has 14 residues. Trimming took 8 bases from V and 5 from J, leaving 18 bases between them. The CDR3 protein is CASSFGGAQETQYF. In nucleotides, the CDR3 is TGTGCCAGCTCCTTTGGGGGGGCTCAGGAGACCCAGTACTTC. Drawing the rest from reference TRBV28 and TRBJ2-5, the complete variable domain is DVKVTQSSRYLVKRTGEKVFLECVQDMDHENMFWYRQDPGLGLRLIYFSYDVKMKEKGDIPEGYSVSREKKERFSLILESASTNQTSMYLCASSFGGAQETQYFGPGTRLLVL.

The V and J genes are TRBV4-2 and TRBJ2-3, with D hard to call. This CDR3 is built from 15 residues. CDR1 is LGHNA and CDR2 is YNFKEQ in the germline V gene. The ends were cut back, 0 bases at V and 6 bases at J, with 13 bases in the middle. This CDR3 is CASSQESQLKDTQYF. The CDR3 nucleotides read TGTGCCAGCAGCCAAGAGTCGCAACTCAAGGATACGCAGTATTTT.

This chain connects TRBV6-2 or TRBV6-3 to TRBJ2-5; D uncertain. CDR1 is MNHEY, CDR2 SVGEGT, per germline. The CDR3 is 11 residues long. Trimming removed 2 bases from V and 11 bases from J, with 9 bases in between. CDR3 residues: CASSYIGIQYF. CDR3 sequence (DNA): TGTGCCAGCAGTTACATCGGTATACAGTACTTC.

The CDR3 DNA sequence: TGTGCCACCAGCAGAGATCCCAGGGTAACCAATGAGCAGTTCTTC. Protein product: CATSRDPRVTNEQFF. V usage is TRBV15 and J usage is TRBJ2-1, with D possibly matching TRBD1 (5 bases). Trimming removed 0 bases from V and 6 bases from J, with 12 bases in between. There are 15 residues in the CDR3. CDR1 and CDR2 from the germline V gene are LNHNV and YYDKDF (reference sequence).

This chain links TRBV7-6 with TRBJ1-2; 8 nucleotides agree with TRBD1. The J segment lost 3 bases and the V segment lost 5 bases, leaving 8 bases of the junction unmatched. The length of the CDR3 is 15 residues. Germline loops: CDR1 SGHVS, CDR2 FNYEAQ. The CDR3 spells CASSNRTGRDYGYTF. The CDR3 DNA reads TGTGCCAGCAGCAACCGGACAGGGCGCGACTATGGCTACACCTTC.

This clone appeared a single time. This chain connects TRBV19 to TRBJ1-2; no clear D. The germline CDR1 and CDR2 sequences are LNHDA and SQIVND (reference sequence). V dropped 0 bases and J dropped 0 bases, with 11 bases sitting between them. This CDR3 region has 16 residues. The CDR3 is CASSIDRTVPNYGYTF. CDR3 sequence (DNA): TGTGCCAGTAGTATAGATCGTACGGTCCCTAACTATGGCTACACCTTC.

The V gene is TRBV3-1 (or the pseudogene TRBV3-2), the J gene TRBJ1-1; 7 nucleotides align to TRBD1. CDR1 is LGHDT, CDR2 YNNKEL, per germline (reference sequence). The CDR3 runs to 12 residues. V dropped 4 bases and J dropped 8; count of bases not matched to a gene: 4. The CDR3 DNA sequence: TGTGCCAGCAGCCGGGACAGCAGGGAAGCTTTCTTT. Translating gives CASSRDSREAFF.

The chain recombines TRBV6-5 with TRBJ1-1, with TRBD1 matching 7 bases. The CDR3 contains 11 residues. V shed 6 bases, J shed 9 bases, and the junction held 4 bases outside the gene matches. CDR1 and CDR2 (germline): MNHEY, SVGAGI. The CDR3 nucleotides are TGTGCCAGCAGCCGGGACAGTAAAGCTTTCTTT. This codes for CASSRDSKAFF.

V is TRBV11-2 and J is TRBJ1-3; the match to TRBD1 covers 9 bases. The ends lost 2 bases at V and 0 bases at J; junction bases unmatched: 2. The CDR3 has 16 amino acids. Per the germline V gene, CDR1 is SGHAT and CDR2 is FQNNGV. CDR3 in DNA: TGTGCCAGCAGCTTACGGACAGGGGACTCTGGAAACACCATATATTTT. It is translated as CASSLRTGDSGNTIYF.

This sequence joins TRBV24-1 and TRBJ1-5; tentative D call: TRBD1 (6 bases). The CDR3 consists of 14 residues. CDR1 and CDR2 (germline): KGHDR, SFDVKD. Between the trimmed V and J ends, which lost 7 bases and 2 bases, there was a span of 11 bases. Here the CDR3 reads CATRAAGGNQPQHF. CDR3 coding DNA: TGTGCCACCAGGGCGGCAGGGGGCAATCAGCCCCAGCATTTT.

J is TRBJ1-1 and V is TRBV19; perhaps TRBD1 as D (5 bases). CDR1 and CDR2 from the germline V gene are LNHDA and SQIVND (reference sequence). The CDR3 is made up of 14 amino acids. The V gene lost 4 bases and the J gene lost 7 bases, with 16 bases spanning the gap. The CDR3 loop is CASSRREGTSEAFF. The CDR3 nucleotides are TGTGCCAGTAGTAGGAGGGAGGGGACGAGTGAAGCTTTCTTT.

CDR3 bases: TGCGCCAGCAGCCCGGTCGGGGTAGCCGGGGGTGCTGGGAACATTCAGTACTTC. Encoded protein: CASSPVGVAGGAGNIQYF. The V and J genes are TRBV5-1 and TRBJ2-4; D might be TRBD2 (6 bases). The CDR3 consists of 18 residues. The germline gives CDR1 SGHRS, CDR2 YFSETQ. Trimming pared 4 bases from V and 7 bases from J, leaving 27 bases between.

The chain joins TRBV30 to TRBJ1-5, with unresolved D. The CDR3 is 13 residues long. Germline CDR1 reads GTSNPN; CDR2 reads SVGIG (reference sequence). Trimming cost V 2 bases and J 4 bases, with 9 bases left between them. The CDR3 sequence: CAWSQRPNQPQHF. In nucleotides, the CDR3 is TGTGCCTGGAGTCAGCGGCCAAATCAGCCCCAGCATTTT.